The rows below give T cell receptor beta chains drawn from one sample of a study of blood T cell repertoires in COVID-19. Sequencing used immunoSEQ multiplex PCR; TCRdb keeps in-frame clones, though not all of them. Altogether 250,000 to 350,000 clones are present, 83% being singletons, with the ten largest covering roughly 1.2%. Sequencing was done on a sample of peripheral blood. The source is a woman aged 45-65 years with acute or convalescent COVID-19. Both conserved end residues are part of each CDR3. Fields, in order: J gene, clone size, V gene, D gene, CDR3 DNA, CDR3 protein. A D gene is named only where the DNA matches it firmly. Not every row has a clone size; where given, it reads once, few, many or a size class.

J gene: TRBJ2-3
clone size: .
V gene: TRBV7-2
D gene: TRBD2
CDR3 DNA: TGTGCCAGCAGCTTAGGTGGTAGCGGGGGGGCAGATACGCAGTATTTT
CDR3 protein: CASSLGGSGGADTQYF

J gene: TRBJ1-1
clone size: once
V gene: TRBV27
D gene: .
CDR3 DNA: TGTGCCAGCAGTACCGGACAGTCAGAAGCTTTCTTT
CDR3 protein: CASSTGQSEAFF

J gene: TRBJ1-4
clone size: .
V gene: TRBV4-2
D gene: TRBD1
CDR3 DNA: TGTGCCAGCAGCCAAGCGGCAGGGGGCATTACTAATGAAAAACTGTTTTTT
CDR3 protein: CASSQAAGGITNEKLFF

J gene: TRBJ2-4
clone size: once
V gene: TRBV19
D gene: TRBD1
CDR3 DNA: TGTGCCAGTAGCGGACAGGCTCGGAGCATTCAGTACTTC
CDR3 protein: CASSGQARSIQYF

J gene: TRBJ2-1
clone size: .
V gene: TRBV7-8
D gene: TRBD2
CDR3 DNA: TGTGCCAGCAGCGTGGGACTAGCGAGCTCCTACAATGAGCAGTTCTTC
CDR3 protein: CASSVGLASSYNEQFF

J gene: TRBJ1-5
clone size: .
V gene: TRBV30
D gene: TRBD1
CDR3 DNA: TGTGCCTGGAGTTGGGATGGACAGGGCGATCAGCCCCAGCATTTT
CDR3 protein: CAWSWDGQGDQPQHF

J gene: TRBJ2-2
clone size: .
V gene: TRBV24-1
D gene: .
CDR3 DNA: TGTGCCACCAGACCACAGGGAGGGACCGGGGAGCTGTTTTTT
CDR3 protein: CATRPQGGTGELFF

J gene: TRBJ1-5
clone size: .
V gene: TRBV6-5
D gene: .
CDR3 DNA: TGTGCCAGCAGCTACACGAGTGGCAATCAGCCCCAGCATTTT
CDR3 protein: CASSYTSGNQPQHF

J gene: TRBJ1-1
clone size: .
V gene: TRBV6-5
D gene: .
CDR3 DNA: TGTGCCAGCAGGCCCGGGACAAAGAACACTGAAGCTTTCTTT
CDR3 protein: CASRPGTKNTEAFF

J gene: TRBJ2-7
clone size: many
V gene: TRBV6-1
D gene: .
CDR3 DNA: TGTGCCAGCAGTGAAGGGGTAGAAAGGACAGAGAGATTC
CDR3 protein: CASSEGVERTERF

J gene: TRBJ1-3
clone size: .
V gene: TRBV12-5
D gene: .
CDR3 DNA: TGTGCTAGTGGTTTGTCCTTGAGCTCTGGAAACACCATATATTTT
CDR3 protein: CASGLSLSSGNTIYF

J gene: TRBJ2-5
clone size: .
V gene: TRBV2
D gene: TRBD1
CDR3 DNA: TGTGCCAGCATTGGACAGGGGGCTTCGGAGACCCAGTACTTC
CDR3 protein: CASIGQGASETQYF

J gene: TRBJ1-1
clone size: .
V gene: TRBV28
D gene: TRBD1
CDR3 DNA: TGTGCCAGCAGTTTACAGGACAGGGAGGCTTTCTTT
CDR3 protein: CASSLQDREAFF

J gene: TRBJ1-3
clone size: .
V gene: TRBV2
D gene: TRBD1
CDR3 DNA: TGTGCCAGCAGTGATTTCGGGACAGCCTCTGGAAACACCATATATTTT
CDR3 protein: CASSDFGTASGNTIYF

J gene: TRBJ1-3
clone size: .
V gene: TRBV7-6
D gene: .
CDR3 DNA: TGTGCCAGCAGCCCAACACCTCGACAGGACTCTGGAAACACCATATATTTT
CDR3 protein: CASSPTPRQDSGNTIYF

J gene: TRBJ2-5
clone size: .
V gene: TRBV10-1
D gene: .
CDR3 DNA: TGCGCCAGCAGAGAGGGGGCCGGGGGGACCCAGTACTTC
CDR3 protein: CASREGAGGTQYF